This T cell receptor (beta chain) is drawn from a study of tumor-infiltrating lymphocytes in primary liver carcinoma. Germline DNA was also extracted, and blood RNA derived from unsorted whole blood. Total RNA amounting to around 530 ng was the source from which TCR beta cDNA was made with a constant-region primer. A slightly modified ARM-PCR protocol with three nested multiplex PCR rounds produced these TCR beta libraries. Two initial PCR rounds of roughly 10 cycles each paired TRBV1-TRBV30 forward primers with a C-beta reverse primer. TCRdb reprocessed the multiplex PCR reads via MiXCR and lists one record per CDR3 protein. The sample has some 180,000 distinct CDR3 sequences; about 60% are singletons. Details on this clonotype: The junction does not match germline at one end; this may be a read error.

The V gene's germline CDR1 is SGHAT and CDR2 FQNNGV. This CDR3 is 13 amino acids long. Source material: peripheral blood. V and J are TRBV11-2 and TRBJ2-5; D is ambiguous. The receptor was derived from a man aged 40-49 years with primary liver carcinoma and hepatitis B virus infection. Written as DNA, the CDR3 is TGTGCCAGCAGCTTAGGGCACAGAGAGACCCATTACTTC. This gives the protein CASSLGHRETHYF.